This T cell receptor beta chain was captured in a study of chronic HIV infection and antiretroviral therapy. TCRdb reprocessed the 5' RACE reads with MiXCR, giving one entry per CDR3 protein. In the table there are more than 25,000 distinct CDR3 sequences, roughly 8.7% of which are singletons. This clonotype has a count of ten or more. The ends were cut back, 6 bases at V and 0 bases at J, with 12 bases in the middle. The V gene's germline CDR1 is MNHEY and CDR2 SVGEGT. The CDR3 is made up of 14 amino acids. The clonotype was recovered from an adult who had HIV and had not received antiretroviral therapy, or was an uninfected healthy control (not recorded which). The rearrangement joins TRBV6-2 or TRBV6-3 to TRBJ2-7; perhaps TRBD1 as D (5 bases). Sequenced sample: peripheral blood. The CDR3 nucleotides are TGTGCCAGCAGCAGGGCTTTTAGCTCCTACGAGCAGTACTTC. Its protein is CASSRAFSSYEQYF.